These 6 T cell receptor beta chains share one sample of origin, sequenced in a study of shared clonotypes between healthy human individuals. Sequencing used immunoSEQ multiplex PCR; TCRdb keeps in-frame clones, though not all of them. The repertoire holds some 1 million clones, with approximately 72% as singletons. What was sequenced was memory CD4+ T cells sorted from blood. The subset is: CD45RA-negative fraction. These receptors were obtained from a man between 18 and 29 years old in good health.

Turning to this clone: Other DNA sequences from this sample encode an identical CDR3 as well. The genes are TRBV27 and TRBJ1-1; D unresolved. CDR3 length equals 15 residues. Looked up from germline, CDR1 is MNHEY and CDR2 is SMNVEV (reference sequence). Trimming took off 4 bases at V and 1 base at J, with 13 bases between the two ends. The CDR3 protein is CASSSPSRGNTEAFF. Here the CDR3 DNA reads TGTGCCAGCAGTTCACCATCCCGGGGGAACACTGAAGCTTTCTTT.

This clone was observed a handful of times. The chain combines TRBV4-1 with TRBJ2-4; 9 bases fit TRBD1. The V and J ends lost 0 bases and 3 bases, in that order; junction bases with no gene match: 12. This CDR3 has 19 amino acids. Germline CDR1 and CDR2: MGHRA and YSYEKL. The CDR3 reads CASSQEAGQGAVYKNIQYF. CDR3 nucleotide sequence: TGCGCCAGCAGCCAAGAGGCGGGACAGGGTGCCGTATACAAAAACATTCAGTACTTC.

This rearrangement joins TRBV7-2 to TRBJ2-1, with 8 bases that match TRBD2. CDR1 and CDR2 from the germline V gene are SGHTA and FQGNSA. This CDR3 is built from 16 residues. V lost 0 bases to trimming and J lost 2 bases; unmatched junction nucleotides: 3. CDR3: CASSLAAGGPYNEQFF. CDR3 DNA sequence: TGTGCCAGCAGCTTAGCGGCGGGGGGACCCTACAATGAGCAGTTCTTC.

The chain couples TRBV19 to TRBJ1-1, with D tentatively TRBD1 (5 bases). From germline, CDR1 is LNHDA and CDR2 SQIVND (reference sequence). The CDR3 has 12 residues. The germline V and J ends were trimmed by 6 bases and 2 bases, with 7 bases remaining between them. Here the CDR3 reads CASRQVNTEAFF. For the CDR3, the DNA is TGTGCCAGTAGACAGGTAAACACTGAAGCTTTCTTT.

This chain uses TRBV9 with TRBJ2-3, with TRBD1 matching 10 bases. The germline V gene has CDR1 SGDLS and CDR2 YYNGEE. This CDR3 has 15 residues. Unmatched junction bases numbered 5, after V lost 3 bases and J lost 4 bases. CDR3 region: CASSGGQGPPDTQYF. CDR3 sequence (DNA): TGTGCCAGCAGCGGGGGACAGGGGCCACCAGATACGCAGTATTTT.

The genes are TRBV7-2 and TRBJ2-3; no clear D. This CDR3 has 15 residues. Germline CDR1 reads SGHTA; CDR2 reads FQGNSA. The V and J ends lost 5 bases and 3 bases respectively, with 15 bases between them. The CDR3 loop is CASSPRPTDTDTQYF. The CDR3 DNA reads as TGTGCCAGCAGCCCGAGACCTACTGATACAGATACGCAGTATTTT.